The 5 T cell receptor beta chains below come from one sample, sequenced in a study of early T cells in non-severe SARS-CoV-2 infection. Each CDR3 protein is one row after TCRdb ran MiXCR on the 5' RACE reads. In the table there are 60,000 or so distinct CDR3 sequences, around 10% of which are singletons. Sample: whole blood, taken at baseline. The receptor set was obtained from an adult who was a healthcare worker with PCR-confirmed SARS-CoV-2 infection or an uninfected control (not recorded which).

This clonotype has only a few counts. The rearrangement joins TRBV3-1 to TRBJ2-5; D assignment may be TRBD1 or TRBD2 (5 bases each). This CDR3 contains 15 residues. The germline V and J ends were trimmed by 4 bases and 5 bases, with 17 bases remaining between them. Germline V gives CDR1 LGHDT, CDR2 YNNKEL (reference sequence). The CDR3 coding sequence is TGTGCCAGCAGCCCGTTACGGGGACGGGGCGAGACCCAGTACTTC. This sequence encodes CASSPLRGRGETQYF.

The CDR3 is CASSPAQAGSNQPQHF. CDR3 bases: TGTGCCAGCTCACCGGCGCAGGCAGGGAGCAATCAGCCCCAGCATTTT. V usage is TRBV18 and J usage is TRBJ1-5, with D possibly being TRBD1 (5 bases). The V gene's germline CDR1 is KGHSH and CDR2 LQKENI. This CDR3 has 16 residues. The V gene lost 3 bases and the J gene lost 1 base, with 13 bases spanning the gap.

This clonotype was found once. V usage is TRBV5-1 and J usage is TRBJ2-2, with D unclear. Germline values: CDR1 SGHRS, CDR2 YFSETQ. V was trimmed by 4 bases and J by 3 bases, leaving 4 bases between them. This CDR3 has 12 residues. CDR3 DNA sequence: TGCGCCAGCAGCCTACACACCGGGGAGCTGTTTTTT. Protein: CASSLHTGELFF.

This rearrangement joins TRBV27 to TRBJ2-5; D unclear. CDR1 MNHEY and CDR2 SMNVEV come from the germline V gene (reference sequence). The V end lost 8 bases, the J end lost 1 base, and 11 bases lay between the germline ends. CDR3 length: 13 residues. For the CDR3, the DNA is TGTGCCAGCGCCCCGGTAACCCAAGAGACCCAGTACTTC. It yields the protein CASAPVTQETQYF.

The V and J genes are TRBV9 and TRBJ2-5; D gene ambiguous. Looked up from germline, CDR1 is SGDLS and CDR2 is YYNGEE. This CDR3 is built from 15 residues. The V gene lost 0 bases and the J gene lost 1 base, with 10 bases spanning the gap. The CDR3 DNA is TGTGCCAGCAGCGTAGATGGCCATATCCAAGAGACCCAGTACTTC. Protein sequence: CASSVDGHIQETQYF.